The next 28 T cell receptor beta chains were all read from a single sample in a study of beta chain features in type 1 diabetes. Expressed TCRB transcripts were sequenced after all isolated RNA was converted to cDNA. TCRdb's copy holds only in-frame clones and misses some; the assay was immunoSEQ multiplex PCR. This table has 350,000 to 450,000 clones, about 16% appearing once. Sequenced material: naive CD4+ T cells from blood. These receptors were taken from a young woman in good health.

This chain joins TRBV23-1 and TRBJ1-3; TRBD1 might be the D (6 bases). TRBV23-1 is an ORF, with its function uncertain. V lost 8 bases and J 6 bases, leaving 14 bases between the germline ends. The CDR3 sequence is 13 residues long. CDR3 nucleotides: TGCGCCAGCCTAAGGGGGGGGGCAAACACCATATATTTT. Protein: CASLRGGANTIYF.

The chain uses TRBV6-6 and TRBJ2-2; 7 nucleotides agree with TRBD2. The length of the CDR3 is 14 residues. CDR1 and CDR2 from the germline V gene are MNHNY and SVGAGI (reference sequence). J was trimmed by 7 bases and V by 7 bases; bases with no gene match: 9. CDR3 DNA: TGTGCCAGCATCCCGGCGGGGGTCGGCGGGGAGCTGTTTTTT. Translated, it gives CASIPAGVGGELFF.

This chain joins TRBV18 and TRBJ2-3; unclear D gene. CDR1 and CDR2 from the germline V gene are KGHSH and LQKENI. Deletions cut 5 bases from V and 3 bases from J, with 15 bases between. The CDR3 sequence is 15 residues long. CDR3 sequence: CASSGGPSTTDTQYF. In nucleotides, the CDR3 is TGTGCCAGCTCAGGTGGGCCCAGCACTACAGATACGCAGTATTTT.

The chain joins TRBV5-6 to TRBJ1-5; possibly TRBD1 for D (5 bases). CDR1 SGHDT and CDR2 YYEEEE come from the germline V gene. Trimming pared 4 bases from V and 7 bases from J, leaving 15 bases between. The CDR3 sequence is 14 residues long. CDR3 region: CASSLRRSGQPQHF. CDR3 nucleotides: TGTGCCAGCAGCCTTCGCCGGTCAGGGCAGCCCCAGCATTTT.

Notes on this clone: One junction end does not reproduce the germline sequence, and a read error may be involved. V gene TRBV7-8 combines with J gene TRBJ2-3, with 7 bases matching TRBD2. Germline V CDR1 and CDR2: SGHVS, FQNEAQ. The CDR3 is 12 amino acids. The CDR3, as DNA: TGTGCCAGCAGCTTAGCGGGAGGGCCTTTGAATTTT. Translated, it gives CASSLAGGPLNF.

This clone was observed a handful of times. This chain links TRBV2 with TRBJ2-1, with D perhaps matching TRBD2 (7 bases). The CDR3 has 15 amino acids. V was trimmed by 6 bases and J by 3 bases, leaving 15 bases between them. Germline CDR1 is SNHLY and CDR2 is FYNNEI. CDR3 residues: CASSPGEGYYNEQFF. As DNA, the CDR3 is TGTGCCAGCAGCCCAGGGGAGGGTTACTACAATGAGCAGTTCTTC.

In this sample, this clone turned up a few times. This rearrangement joins TRBV28 to TRBJ2-2, with D maybe TRBD2 (5 bases). Germline CDR1 reads MDHEN; CDR2 reads SYDVKM. V was trimmed by 7 bases and J by 3 bases, leaving 18 bases between them. The CDR3 has 16 amino acids. CDR3 in amino acids: CASTPSGSSDTGELFF. In nucleotides, the CDR3 is TGTGCCAGCACTCCCTCGGGGAGCTCCGACACCGGGGAGCTGTTTTTT.

The chain has TRBV28 and TRBJ1-1, with D possibly TRBD1 on 6 matching bases. The CDR3 covers 11 residues. Germline V gives CDR1 MDHEN, CDR2 SYDVKM. Trimming removed 2 bases from V and 10 bases from J, with 8 bases in between. This CDR3 reads CASSLSRGAFF. CDR3 DNA: TGTGCCAGCAGTTTAAGCAGGGGAGCTTTCTTT.

The chain employs TRBV11-2 and TRBJ2-4; the D gene is possibly TRBD2 (6 bases). Germline CDR1 reads SGHAT; CDR2 reads FQNNGV. V lost 4 bases, J lost 12 bases, and 10 bases lay in between. This CDR3 region has 11 residues. This chain's CDR3 is CASSSIADQYF. The DNA for the CDR3 is TGTGCCAGCAGCTCCATAGCGGATCAGTACTTC.

The genes are TRBV7-3 and TRBJ2-5, with no clear D. The CDR3 has 13 amino acids. Trimming cost V 0 bases and J 4 bases, with 6 bases left between them. CDR1 is SGHTA and CDR2 is FQGTGA in the germline V gene. The DNA for the CDR3 is TGTGCCAGCAGCTTAACCTACCGAGAGACCCAGTACTTC. The encoded protein is CASSLTYRETQYF.

V gene TRBV28 combines with J gene TRBJ2-1; 7 nucleotides agree with TRBD2. CDR1 is MDHEN, CDR2 SYDVKM, per germline. The CDR3 is 15 residues long. V was clipped by 3 bases and J by 6 bases; unmatched bases: 8. The CDR3 DNA follows: TGTGCCAGCAGTTTTCGGGGCAGCGGGGTCAATGAGCAGTTCTTC. It encodes CASSFRGSGVNEQFF.

CDR3 sequence reads: CASSSGQGAWNTEAFF. For the CDR3, the DNA is TGTGCCAGCAGTTCGGGACAGGGGGCATGGAACACTGAAGCTTTCTTT. This rearrangement joins TRBV28 to TRBJ1-1; 12 bases agree with TRBD1. With V trimmed by 4 bases and J by 1 base, 4 bases remained unmatched. There are 16 residues in the CDR3. Germline assignment: CDR1 MDHEN and CDR2 SYDVKM.

The chain employs TRBV6-1 and TRBJ1-1; D is undetermined. Trimming left V 3 bases short and J 3 bases short, with 11 bases between. The CDR3 has 14 amino acids. Germline V gives CDR1 MNHNS, CDR2 SASEGT. The CDR3 DNA is TGTGCCAGCAGTGAGACTGTGAGGGACACTGAAGCTTTCTTT. Translated, it gives CASSETVRDTEAFF.

This clone was picked up a small number of times. Within the sample, other DNA sequences also encode this same CDR3. V gene TRBV5-1 combines with J gene TRBJ2-3; 14 bases align to TRBD2. V shed 0 bases and J 4 bases; nucleotides not matched to a gene: 1. CDR1 is SGHRS and CDR2 is YFSETQ in the germline V gene. This CDR3 is 16 amino acids long. CDR3 sequence reads: CASSLGLAGGSDTQYF. The CDR3 bases are TGCGCCAGCAGCTTGGGACTAGCGGGAGGGTCAGATACGCAGTATTTT.

This clone appeared a few times. This chain links TRBV28 with TRBJ2-1; TRBD1 matches at 11 bases. The CDR3 consists of 17 residues. Germline lookup yields CDR1 MDHEN and CDR2 SYDVKM. J lost 2 bases, V lost 3 bases, and 6 bases had no gene match. In nucleotides, the CDR3 is TGTGCCAGCAGTTTTCCCCCGGGACAGGGGGCCTACAATGAGCAGTTCTTC. Its translation is CASSFPPGQGAYNEQFF. Together with reference TRBV28 and TRBJ2-1, the CDR3 gives the full variable domain: DVKVTQSSRYLVKRTGEKVFLECVQDMDHENMFWYRQDPGLGLRLIYFSYDVKMKEKGDIPEGYSVSREKKERFSLILESASTNQTSMYLCASSFPPGQGAYNEQFFGPGTRLTVL.

This clone has only a few counts. The J gene is TRBJ2-3, the V gene TRBV9; D may be TRBD2 (6 bases). Trimming stripped 0 bases from V and 0 bases from J, with 11 bases between. The germline V gene has CDR1 SGDLS and CDR2 YYNGEE. This CDR3 contains 16 residues. The CDR3 here is CASSVGGGASTDTQYF. The CDR3 DNA reads TGTGCCAGCAGCGTAGGTGGCGGGGCTAGCACAGATACGCAGTATTTT.

Details on this clone: One end of the junction does not line up with germline, which may come from a read error. The CDR3 DNA follows: TGCAGTGCTGGCGGGGACGGAAATTTT. As protein: CSAGGDGNF. The J gene is TRBJ1-3, the V gene TRBV20-1; D is perhaps TRBD1 (5 bases). The CDR3 contains 9 residues. The germline CDR1 and CDR2 sequences are DFQATT and SNEGSKA (reference sequence).

This clone turned up a few times. This chain links TRBV5-1 with TRBJ2-4, with D unclear. Germline CDR1 reads SGHRS; CDR2 reads YFSETQ. There are 15 residues in the CDR3. V lost 0 bases and J lost 3, with 10 bases in between. The CDR3 reads CASSLVGTDKNIQYF. In DNA, the CDR3 is TGCGCCAGCAGCTTGGTAGGAACAGACAAAAACATTCAGTACTTC.

This clone turned up a few times. J is TRBJ1-2 and V is TRBV4-3, with D perhaps TRBD1 (5 bases). V lost 4 bases, J lost 5 bases, and 11 bases lay in between. Germline CDR1 and CDR2: LGHNA and YSLEER. The CDR3 consists of 13 residues. CDR3 protein: CASSLGGGYGYTF. The CDR3 bases are TGCGCCAGCAGCCTTGGGGGAGGGTATGGCTACACCTTC.

The chain recombines TRBV28 with TRBJ1-1; 7 bases align to TRBD1. The germline V gene has CDR1 MDHEN and CDR2 SYDVKM. The CDR3 length is 14 residues. The trim removed 4 bases at V and 3 bases at J, leaving 5 bases unmatched. The DNA of the CDR3 is TGTGCCAGCAGTTCGGGACAGCCCCACACTGAAGCTTTCTTT. This codes for CASSSGQPHTEAFF.

This clone occurred a few times. This rearrangement joins TRBV15 to TRBJ2-2; TRBD2 matches at 7 bases. Germline assignment: CDR1 LNHNV and CDR2 YYDKDF (reference sequence). Trimming at V came to 4 bases and at J to 6 bases, leaving 8 bases not matched to a gene. This CDR3 is 15 amino acids long. The CDR3 DNA reads as TGTGCCACCAGCAAACAAGCGGGACGGGCCGGGGAGCTGTTTTTT. The encoded protein is CATSKQAGRAGELFF. The variable domain in full, completed from reference TRBV15 and TRBJ2-2, reads DAMVIQNPRYQVTQFGKPVTLSCSQTLNHNVMYWYQQKSSQAPKLLFHYYDKDFNNEADTPDNFQSRRPNTSFCFLDIRSPGLGDTAMYLCATSKQAGRAGELFFGEGSRLTVL.

This clone occurred a few times. The rearrangement uses TRBV28 and TRBJ2-5; possible D gene TRBD1, 5 bases. V lost 3 bases, J lost 4 bases, and 12 bases lay in between. Germline loops: CDR1 MDHEN, CDR2 SYDVKM. The CDR3 spans 14 residues. The CDR3 DNA is TGTGCCAGCAGTTTGGGGCCATTTCGAGAGACCCAGTACTTC. This sequence encodes CASSLGPFRETQYF.

This clone was picked up a small number of times. The chain links TRBV29-1 to TRBJ2-5; perhaps TRBD1 as D (6 bases). The germline CDR1 and CDR2 sequences are SQVTM and ANQGSEA. V dropped 8 bases and J dropped 4 bases, with 17 bases sitting between them. The CDR3 runs to 13 residues. This CDR3 reads CSLIGQYGETQYF. The CDR3 nucleotides are TGCAGCCTCATCGGACAGTACGGAGAGACCCAGTACTTC.

This clone was found a few times. CDR3 in DNA: TGTGCCAGCTGCGCTAGCTACGAGCAGTACTTC. It specifies CASCASYEQYF. V usage is TRBV2 and J usage is TRBJ2-7; D remains unclear. Germline values: CDR1 SNHLY, CDR2 FYNNEI. The V gene lost 8 bases and the J gene lost 3 bases, with 8 bases spanning the gap. This CDR3 has 11 amino acids.

This clone was found a few times. This rearrangement joins TRBV7-8 to TRBJ2-5; TRBD1 might be the D (6 bases). CDR1 and CDR2 from the germline V gene are SGHVS and FQNEAQ. Trimming removed 1 base at V and 4 bases at J, with 13 bases between. This CDR3 is 15 amino acids long. The chain's CDR3 is CASSLVLLGGETQYF. In nucleotides, the CDR3 is TGTGCCAGCAGCTTAGTACTCTTAGGGGGAGAGACCCAGTACTTC.

The chain recombines TRBV9 with TRBJ2-5; 15 bases map to TRBD2. Trimming removed 4 bases from V and 5 bases from J; junction bases left unmatched: 12. CDR1 and CDR2 (germline): SGDLS, YYNGEE. The CDR3 has 18 amino acids. The CDR3 protein is CASSSRTSGRARAETQYF. CDR3 coding DNA: TGTGCCAGCAGCTCTCGGACTAGCGGGAGGGCCAGGGCCGAGACCCAGTACTTC.

This clone showed up just a few times. The CDR3 bases are TGTGCCTGCCGACGGGCAAGGGGCGAGCAGTACTTC. It specifies CACRRARGEQYF. The rearrangement joins TRBV6-5 to TRBJ2-7, with D tentatively TRBD1 (5 bases). Germline V lookup: CDR1 MNHEY, CDR2 SVGAGI. This CDR3 is 12 amino acids long. V was shortened by 11 bases and J by 6 bases, with 17 bases between the two germline ends.

The chain couples TRBV29-1 to TRBJ2-1; 8 bases line up with TRBD2. The germline V gene encodes CDR1 SQVTM and CDR2 ANQGSEA. The CDR3 extends over 14 amino acids. CDR3 region: CSGGASSSYNEQFF. CDR3 nucleotide sequence: TGCTCGGGGGGGGCGTCGAGCTCCTACAATGAGCAGTTCTTC.